The 3 T cell receptor beta chains below come from one sample, sequenced in a study of blood T cell repertoires in COVID-19. Profiled with immunoSEQ multiplex PCR; TCRdb holds only in-frame clones, not every one. This sample has tens of thousands of clones, with just over 85% found just once. Sequenced sample: peripheral blood. The receptors stem from a man in his 70s with acute or convalescent COVID-19.

The chain joins TRBV5-1 to TRBJ2-1; 11 bases are shared with TRBD2. Germline V gene data show CDR1 as SGHRS and CDR2 as YFSETQ. V was pared by 4 bases and J by 4 bases, with 7 bases of the junction left unmatched. This CDR3 region has 16 residues. As DNA, the CDR3 is TGCGCCAGCAGCCCGGATAGCGGGGGGGAGTACAATGAGCAGTTCTTC. It specifies CASSPDSGGEYNEQFF.

The genes are TRBV14 and TRBJ1-1, with 7 bases fitting TRBD1. J gave up 11 bases and V 4 bases, and 7 bases lay outside the gene matches. Germline assignment: CDR1 SGHDN and CDR2 FVKESK. The CDR3 loop spans 12 amino acids. CDR3 loop: CASSPSEGAAFF. CDR3 nucleotide sequence: TGTGCCAGCAGCCCTTCGGAGGGGGCCGCTTTCTTT.

The chain recombines TRBV3-1 (or the pseudogene TRBV3-2) with TRBJ1-1, with D maybe TRBD1 (5 bases). The germline V and J ends were trimmed by 3 bases and 3 bases, with 8 bases remaining between them. The CDR3 length is 13 residues. Germline-derived CDR1 and CDR2 are LGHDT and YNNKEL (reference sequence). CDR3 in amino acids: CASSQPQDTEAFF. The DNA of the CDR3 is TGTGCCAGCAGCCAGCCACAGGACACTGAAGCTTTCTTT.